A selection of T cell receptor beta chains follows, all from one sample in a study of blood T cell repertoires in COVID-19. Using immunoSEQ multiplex PCR, the repertoire was profiled, and TCRdb retains in-frame clones only, with some absent. Here the sample spans over 400,000 clones, less than 90% being singletons. Sequencing was done on a sample of PBMCs or T cells enriched from blood (not recorded which). Receptors originate from a woman in her fifties or sixties who had recovered from COVID-19. The CDR3 runs from the conserved cysteine through the conserved F or W. A D gene is named only where the DNA matches it firmly.

cdr3_nt	cdr3_aa	j_call	v_call	d_call
TGTGCCAGCAGTTTGGGACAGGGACAGCCCCAGCATTTT	CASSLGQGQPQHF	TRBJ1-5	TRBV27	TRBD1
TGTGCCAGCTCACCTACAGCGGATCTGGCTGAAGCTTTCTTT	CASSPTADLAEAFF	TRBJ1-1	TRBV18	-
TGCGCCAGCAGCTTCGGGACAGGGAGAGGCTACACCTTC	CASSFGTGRGYTF	TRBJ1-2	TRBV5-1	TRBD1
TGTGCCAGTAGTACGGGACAGGGGGGCTACAATGAGCAGTTCTTC	CASSTGQGGYNEQFF	TRBJ2-1	TRBV19	TRBD1
TGTGCCAGTAGTATGAGGCCGGGGCCAGGGGCCTACAATGAGCAGTTCTTC	CASSMRPGPGAYNEQFF	TRBJ2-1	TRBV19	-
TGTGCCAGCAGTGATAAGGGGAACTCACCCCTCCACTTT	CASSDKGNSPLHF	TRBJ1-6	TRBV2	-
TGTGCCAGCAGCCGTACCAGGGGGGAGAATGAAAAACTGTTTTTT	CASSRTRGENEKLFF	TRBJ1-4	TRBV3-1/TRBV3-2	TRBD1
TGCGCCAGCAGCTTTCGGGGGGAATCGAACACTGAAGCTTTCTTT	CASSFRGESNTEAFF	TRBJ1-1	TRBV5-1	-
TGCGCCAGCAGCTTCACAGTGAACTATGGCTACACCTTC	CASSFTVNYGYTF	TRBJ1-2	TRBV5-1	-
TGCGCCAGCAGCCCTACGACAGCCTACACTGAAGCTTTCTTT	CASSPTTAYTEAFF	TRBJ1-1	TRBV5-1	-